The present T cell receptor beta chain was sequenced within a study of shared clonotypes between healthy human individuals. Study-level findings and limits: Despite large depth, sorted-subset datasets appeared incompletely sequenced. An anticipated effect of sequencing depth on clonotype sharing among donors was recognized.

Authors' methods: Without quality scores, immunoSEQ junctional reads could not be filtered like full-length reads. The assay was immunoSEQ multiplex PCR, and TCRdb's table has in-frame clones only and misses some. Clonal size and the V and J genes are those of that table, whereas D and trimming came from the DNA. The sample holds about 1.5 million clones, around 97% seen once. A word on this clone: Its matching antigen is unknown.

V lost 7 bases, J lost 1 base, and 11 bases lay in between. The CDR3 sequence is 14 residues long. CDR1 and CDR2 (germline): MNHEY, SMNVEV (reference sequence). The sequence was obtained from a man aged 25-45 years in good health. The sequenced sample was naive CD4+ T cells sorted from blood. Subset specified: CD45RA+ positively selected. V is TRBV27 and J is TRBJ2-1; tentatively, D is TRBD1 or TRBD2 (5 bases each). The CDR3 region is CASKFGGSYNEQFF. The CDR3 nucleotides read TGTGCCAGCAAGTTTGGGGGTTCCTACAATGAGCAGTTCTTC.